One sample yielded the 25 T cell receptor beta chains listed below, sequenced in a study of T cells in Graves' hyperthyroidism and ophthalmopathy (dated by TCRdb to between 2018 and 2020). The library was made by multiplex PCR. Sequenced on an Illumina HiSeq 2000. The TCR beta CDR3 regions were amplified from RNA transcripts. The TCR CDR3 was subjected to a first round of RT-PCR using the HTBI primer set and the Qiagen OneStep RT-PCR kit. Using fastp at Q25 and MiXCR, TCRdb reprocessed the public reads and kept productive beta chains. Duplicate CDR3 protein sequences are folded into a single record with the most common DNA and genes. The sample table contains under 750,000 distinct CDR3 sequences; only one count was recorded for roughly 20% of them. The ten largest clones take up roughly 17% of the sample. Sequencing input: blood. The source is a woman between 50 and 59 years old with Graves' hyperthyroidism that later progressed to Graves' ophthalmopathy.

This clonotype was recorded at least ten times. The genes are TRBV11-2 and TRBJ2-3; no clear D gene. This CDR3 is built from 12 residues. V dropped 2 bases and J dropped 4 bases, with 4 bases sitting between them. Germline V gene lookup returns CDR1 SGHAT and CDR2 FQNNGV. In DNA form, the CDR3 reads TGTGCCAGCAGCTTATTTCCAGATACGCAGTATTTT. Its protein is CASSLFPDTQYF.

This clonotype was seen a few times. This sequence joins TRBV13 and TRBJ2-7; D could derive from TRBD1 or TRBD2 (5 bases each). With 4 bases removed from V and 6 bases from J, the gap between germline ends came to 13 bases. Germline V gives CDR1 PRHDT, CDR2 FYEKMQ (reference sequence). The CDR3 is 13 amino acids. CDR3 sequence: CASSSQGRGEQYF. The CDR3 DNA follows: TGTGCCAGCAGCTCCCAGGGACGCGGCGAGCAGTACTTC.

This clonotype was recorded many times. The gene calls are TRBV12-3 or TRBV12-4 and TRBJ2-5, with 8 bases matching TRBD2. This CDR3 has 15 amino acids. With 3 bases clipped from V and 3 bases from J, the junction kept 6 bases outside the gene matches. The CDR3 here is CASSFRGAGEETQYF. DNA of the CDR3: TGTGCCAGCAGTTTCAGGGGAGCGGGAGAAGAGACCCAGTACTTC.

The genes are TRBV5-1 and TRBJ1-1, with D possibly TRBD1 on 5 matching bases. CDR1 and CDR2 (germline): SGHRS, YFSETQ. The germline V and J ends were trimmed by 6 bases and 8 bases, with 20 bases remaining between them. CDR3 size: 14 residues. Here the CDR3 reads CASKGQGGVGEAFF. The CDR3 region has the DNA TGCGCCAGCAAGGGGCAGGGCGGTGTCGGAGAAGCTTTCTTT.

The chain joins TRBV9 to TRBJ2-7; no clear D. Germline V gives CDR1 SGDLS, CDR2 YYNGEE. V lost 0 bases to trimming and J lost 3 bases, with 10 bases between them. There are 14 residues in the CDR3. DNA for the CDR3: TGTGCCAGCAGCGTAGAACTCTCCGACTACGAGCAGTACTTC. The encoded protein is CASSVELSDYEQYF.

CDR3 in amino acids: CSAPTGTFANSPLHF. The CDR3 DNA is TGCAGTGCGCCGACAGGAACCTTCGCTAATTCACCCCTCCACTTT. The gene calls are TRBV20-1 and TRBJ1-6; weak D call: TRBD1 (6 bases). This CDR3 comprises 15 residues. V was shortened by 6 bases and J by 6 bases, with 18 bases between the two germline ends. Germline assignment: CDR1 DFQATT and CDR2 SNEGSKA (reference sequence).

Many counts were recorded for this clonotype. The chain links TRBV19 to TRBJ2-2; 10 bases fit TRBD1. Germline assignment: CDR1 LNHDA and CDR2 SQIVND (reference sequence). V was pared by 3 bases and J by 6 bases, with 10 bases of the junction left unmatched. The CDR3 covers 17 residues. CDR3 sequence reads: CASSILFVGQGSGELFF. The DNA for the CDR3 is TGTGCCAGTAGTATCCTCTTCGTGGGACAGGGGTCCGGGGAGCTGTTTTTT. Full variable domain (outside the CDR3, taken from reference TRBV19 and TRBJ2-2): DGGITQSPKYLFRKEGQNVTLSCEQNLNHDAMYWYRQDPGQGLRLIYYSQIVNDFQKGDIAEGYSVSREKKESFPLTVTSAQKNPTAFYLCASSILFVGQGSGELFFGEGSRLTVL.

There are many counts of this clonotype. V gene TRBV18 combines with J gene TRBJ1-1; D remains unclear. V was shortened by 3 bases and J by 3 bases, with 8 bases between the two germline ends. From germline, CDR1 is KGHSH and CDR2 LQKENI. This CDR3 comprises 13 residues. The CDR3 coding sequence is TGTGCCAGCTCACCGCATTTGGACACTGAAGCTTTCTTT. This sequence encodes CASSPHLDTEAFF.

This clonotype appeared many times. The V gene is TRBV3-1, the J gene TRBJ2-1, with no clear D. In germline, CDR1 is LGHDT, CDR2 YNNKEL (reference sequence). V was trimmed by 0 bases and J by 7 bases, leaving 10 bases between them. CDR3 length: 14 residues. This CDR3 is CASSQDTTSNEQFF. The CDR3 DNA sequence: TGTGCCAGCAGCCAAGATACTACGTCAAATGAGCAGTTCTTC.

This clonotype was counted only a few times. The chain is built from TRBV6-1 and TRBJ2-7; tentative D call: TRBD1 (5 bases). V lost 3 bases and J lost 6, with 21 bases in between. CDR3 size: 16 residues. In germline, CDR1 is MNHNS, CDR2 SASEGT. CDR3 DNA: TGTGCCAGCAGTGACATCCCCGACAGAACCTATGGCGAGCAGTACTTC. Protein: CASSDIPDRTYGEQYF.

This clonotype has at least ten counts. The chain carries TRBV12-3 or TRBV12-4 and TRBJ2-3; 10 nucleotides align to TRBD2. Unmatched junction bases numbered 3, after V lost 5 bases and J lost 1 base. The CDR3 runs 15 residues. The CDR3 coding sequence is TGTGCCAGCAGTCCCGGGACTAGCGGCACAGATACGCAGTATTTT. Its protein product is CASSPGTSGTDTQYF.

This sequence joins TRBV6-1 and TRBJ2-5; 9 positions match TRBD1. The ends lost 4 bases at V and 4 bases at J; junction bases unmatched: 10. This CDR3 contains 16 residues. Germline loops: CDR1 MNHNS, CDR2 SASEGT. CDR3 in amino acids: CASSVLPGQGTETQYF. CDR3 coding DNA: TGTGCCAGCAGTGTATTACCGGGACAGGGTACAGAGACCCAGTACTTC.

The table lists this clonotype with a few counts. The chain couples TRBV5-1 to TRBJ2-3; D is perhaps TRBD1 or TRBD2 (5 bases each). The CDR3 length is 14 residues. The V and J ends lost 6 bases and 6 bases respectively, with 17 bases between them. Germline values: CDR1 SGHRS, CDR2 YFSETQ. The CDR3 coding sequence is TGCGCCAGCACCCACCTGAAAGGGGAGGATACGCAGTATTTT. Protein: CASTHLKGEDTQYF.

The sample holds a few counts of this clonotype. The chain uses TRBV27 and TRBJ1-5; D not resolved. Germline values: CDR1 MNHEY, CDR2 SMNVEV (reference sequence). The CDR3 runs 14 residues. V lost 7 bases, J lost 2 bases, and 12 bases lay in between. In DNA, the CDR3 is TGTGCCAGCAAAGACGGACTCGGCAATCAGCCCCAGCATTTT. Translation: CASKDGLGNQPQHF.

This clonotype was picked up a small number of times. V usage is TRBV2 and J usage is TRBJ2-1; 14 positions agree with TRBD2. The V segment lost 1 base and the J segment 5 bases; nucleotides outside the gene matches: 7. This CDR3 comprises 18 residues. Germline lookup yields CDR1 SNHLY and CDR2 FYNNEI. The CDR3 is CASSEVRLAGGPHNEQFF. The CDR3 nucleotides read TGTGCCAGCAGTGAAGTTCGACTAGCGGGGGGGCCCCACAATGAGCAGTTCTTC.

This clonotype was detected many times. The CDR3 here is CASRMTGDNSPLHF. The CDR3 DNA reads TGTGCCAGCAGGATGACAGGGGATAATTCACCCCTCCACTTT. This rearrangement joins TRBV11-2 to TRBJ1-6; 8 bases align to TRBD1. CDR1 and CDR2 (germline): SGHAT, FQNNGV. Germline trimming cut 6 bases from V and 5 bases from J; bases unmatched to any gene: 3. The length of the CDR3 is 14 residues.

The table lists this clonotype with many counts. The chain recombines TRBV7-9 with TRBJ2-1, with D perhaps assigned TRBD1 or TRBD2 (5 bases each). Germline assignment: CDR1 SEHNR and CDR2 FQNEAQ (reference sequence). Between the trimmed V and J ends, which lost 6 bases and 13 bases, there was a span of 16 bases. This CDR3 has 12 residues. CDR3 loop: CASSSPPGRQFF. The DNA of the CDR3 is TGTGCCAGCAGTTCACCGCCGGGACGCCAGTTCTTC.

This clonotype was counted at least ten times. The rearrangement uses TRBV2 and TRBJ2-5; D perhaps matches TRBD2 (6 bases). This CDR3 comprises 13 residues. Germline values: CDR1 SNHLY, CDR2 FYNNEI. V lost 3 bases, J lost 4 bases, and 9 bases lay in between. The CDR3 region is CASSEGGGETQYF. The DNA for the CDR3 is TGTGCCAGCAGTGAGGGGGGAGGAGAGACCCAGTACTTC. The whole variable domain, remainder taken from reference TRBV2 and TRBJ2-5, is EPEVTQTPSHQVTQMGQEVILRCVPISNHLYFYWYRQILGQKVEFLVSFYNNEISEKSEIFDDQFSVERPDGSNFTLKIRSTKLEDSAMYFCASSEGGGETQYFGPGTRLLVL.

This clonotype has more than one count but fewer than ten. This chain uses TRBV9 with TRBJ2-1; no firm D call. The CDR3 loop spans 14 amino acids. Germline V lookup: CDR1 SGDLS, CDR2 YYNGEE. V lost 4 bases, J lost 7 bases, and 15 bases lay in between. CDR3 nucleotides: TGTGCCAGCAGCCCTCGCTCGGACGGGAATGAGCAGTTCTTC. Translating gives CASSPRSDGNEQFF.

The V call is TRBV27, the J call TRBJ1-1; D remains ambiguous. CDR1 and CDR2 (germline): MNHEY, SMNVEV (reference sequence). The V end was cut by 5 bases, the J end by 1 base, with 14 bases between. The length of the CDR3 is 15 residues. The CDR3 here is CASSLLSMRNTEAFF. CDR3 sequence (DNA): TGTGCCAGCAGTCTCCTCTCGATGCGGAACACTGAAGCTTTCTTT.

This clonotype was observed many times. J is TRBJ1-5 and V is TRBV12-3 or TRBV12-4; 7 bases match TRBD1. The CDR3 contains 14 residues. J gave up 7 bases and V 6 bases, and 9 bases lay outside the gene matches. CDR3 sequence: CASSRQGSWQPQHF. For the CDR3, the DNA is TGTGCCAGCAGCCGACAGGGTTCGTGGCAGCCCCAGCATTTT.

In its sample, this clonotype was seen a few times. CDR3 protein: CASSLLAGGTLNEQYF. Here the CDR3 DNA reads TGCGCCAGCAGCTTGTTGGCAGGTGGGACCCTAAACGAGCAGTACTTC. The chain uses TRBV5-1 and TRBJ2-7; perhaps D is TRBD1 or TRBD2 (5 bases each). CDR1 is SGHRS and CDR2 is YFSETQ in the germline V gene. V lost 1 base to trimming and J lost 5 bases, with 19 bases between them. CDR3 length: 16 residues.

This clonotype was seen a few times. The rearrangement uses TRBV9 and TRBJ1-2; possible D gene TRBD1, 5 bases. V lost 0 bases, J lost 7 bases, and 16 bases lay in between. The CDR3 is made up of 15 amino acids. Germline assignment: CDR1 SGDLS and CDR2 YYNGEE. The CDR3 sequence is CASSVVERGTAGYTF. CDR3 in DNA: TGTGCCAGCAGCGTAGTAGAAAGGGGTACGGCTGGCTACACCTTC. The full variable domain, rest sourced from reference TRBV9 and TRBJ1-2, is DSGVTQTPKHLITATGQRVTLRCSPRSGDLSVYWYQQSLDQGLQFLIQYYNGEERAKGNILERFSAQQFPDLHSELNLSSLELGDSALYFCASSVVERGTAGYTFGSGTRLTVV.

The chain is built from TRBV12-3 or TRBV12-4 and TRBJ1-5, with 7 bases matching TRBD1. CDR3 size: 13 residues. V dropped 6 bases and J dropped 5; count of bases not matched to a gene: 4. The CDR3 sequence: CASRMQGDQPQHF. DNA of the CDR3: TGTGCCAGCAGAATGCAGGGGGATCAGCCCCAGCATTTT.

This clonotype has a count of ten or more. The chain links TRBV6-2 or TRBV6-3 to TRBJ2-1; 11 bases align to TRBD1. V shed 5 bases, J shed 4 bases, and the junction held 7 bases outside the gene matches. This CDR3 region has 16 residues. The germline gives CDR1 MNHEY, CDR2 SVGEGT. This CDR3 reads CASSRWRDRGYNEQFF. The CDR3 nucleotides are TGTGCCAGCAGTCGTTGGCGGGACAGGGGGTACAATGAGCAGTTCTTC.